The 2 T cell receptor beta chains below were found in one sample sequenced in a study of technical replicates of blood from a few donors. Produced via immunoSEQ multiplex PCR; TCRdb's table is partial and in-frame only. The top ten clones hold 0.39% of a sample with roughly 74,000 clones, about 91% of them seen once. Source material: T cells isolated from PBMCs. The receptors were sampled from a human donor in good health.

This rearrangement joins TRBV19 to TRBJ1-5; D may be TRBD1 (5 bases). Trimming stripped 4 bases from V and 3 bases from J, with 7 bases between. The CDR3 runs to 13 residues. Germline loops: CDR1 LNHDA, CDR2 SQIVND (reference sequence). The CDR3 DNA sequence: TGTGCCAGTAGTAAAGGGGACAATCAGCCCCAGCATTTT. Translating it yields CASSKGDNQPQHF. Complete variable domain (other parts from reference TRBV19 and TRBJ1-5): DGGITQSPKYLFRKEGQNVTLSCEQNLNHDAMYWYRQDPGQGLRLIYYSQIVNDFQKGDIAEGYSVSREKKESFPLTVTSAQKNPTAFYLCASSKGDNQPQHFGDGTRLSIL.

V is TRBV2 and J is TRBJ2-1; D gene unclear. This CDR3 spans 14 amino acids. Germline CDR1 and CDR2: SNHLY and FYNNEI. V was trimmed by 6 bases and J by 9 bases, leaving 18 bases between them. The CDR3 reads CASRATMIRSEQFF. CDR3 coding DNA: TGTGCCAGCAGAGCTACTATGATTCGGAGTGAGCAGTTCTTC. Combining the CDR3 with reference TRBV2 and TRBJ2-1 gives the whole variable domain EPEVTQTPSHQVTQMGQEVILRCVPISNHLYFYWYRQILGQKVEFLVSFYNNEISEKSEIFDDQFSVERPDGSNFTLKIRSTKLEDSAMYFCASRATMIRSEQFFGPGTRLTVL.